The clone carrying this T cell receptor (beta chain) was counted between two and nine times. Its antigen is not known. This sample is drawn from a study of beta chain features in type 1 diabetes. This CDR3 region has 16 residues. The germline gives CDR1 SEHNR, CDR2 FQNEAQ (reference sequence). Trimming removed 5 bases from V and 7 bases from J, with 21 bases in between. Study observations and caveats: It was not settled here whether HLA type affects TCRB rearrangement.

TCRB transcripts that were expressed got sequenced, as all of the isolated RNA had been reverse transcribed. The assay was immunoSEQ multiplex PCR, and TCRdb's table has in-frame clones only and misses some. The repertoire has around 400,000 clones, roughly 15% of them found once; the top ten carry under 0.02%. The receptor was derived from a woman between 18 and 30 years old in good health. Sequencing input: naive CD4+ T cells from blood. This chain uses TRBV7-9 with TRBJ2-1; TRBD2 is a possible D gene (5 bases). The CDR3 spells CASSPSGLRAVNEQFF. The CDR3 DNA is TGTGCCAGCAGCCCCAGTGGGCTTCGAGCGGTTAATGAGCAGTTCTTC.